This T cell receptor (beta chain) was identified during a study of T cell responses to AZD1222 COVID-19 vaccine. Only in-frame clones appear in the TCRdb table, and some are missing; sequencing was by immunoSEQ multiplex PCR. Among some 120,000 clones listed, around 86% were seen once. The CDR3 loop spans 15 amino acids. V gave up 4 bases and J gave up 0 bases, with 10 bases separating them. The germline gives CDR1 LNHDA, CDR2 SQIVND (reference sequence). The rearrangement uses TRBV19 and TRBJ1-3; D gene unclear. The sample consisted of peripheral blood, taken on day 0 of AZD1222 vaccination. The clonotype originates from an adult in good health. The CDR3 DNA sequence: TGTGCCAGTAGTAACCAGGCCCGCTCTGGAAACACCATATATTTT. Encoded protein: CASSNQARSGNTIYF.